The clone carrying this T cell receptor beta chain was picked up many times. CDR1 and CDR2 (germline): LGHNA, YNFKEQ. The V and J ends lost 4 bases and 1 base respectively, with 17 bases between them. CDR3 length: 17 residues. Clones were read by immunoSEQ multiplex PCR, and TCRdb kept only the in-frame ones, dropping some. The sample holds more than 200,000 clones, over 70% seen once. This entry belongs to a study of blood T cell repertoires in COVID-19. The gene calls are TRBV4-2 and TRBJ2-1, with TRBD1 as a possible D gene (5 bases). This clonotype was sampled from a woman older than 75 with acute or convalescent COVID-19. The sequenced sample consisted of peripheral blood. The CDR3 spells CASSPRVMATSYNEQFF. CDR3 DNA sequence: TGTGCCAGCAGCCCCAGGGTAATGGCAACATCCTACAATGAGCAGTTCTTC.